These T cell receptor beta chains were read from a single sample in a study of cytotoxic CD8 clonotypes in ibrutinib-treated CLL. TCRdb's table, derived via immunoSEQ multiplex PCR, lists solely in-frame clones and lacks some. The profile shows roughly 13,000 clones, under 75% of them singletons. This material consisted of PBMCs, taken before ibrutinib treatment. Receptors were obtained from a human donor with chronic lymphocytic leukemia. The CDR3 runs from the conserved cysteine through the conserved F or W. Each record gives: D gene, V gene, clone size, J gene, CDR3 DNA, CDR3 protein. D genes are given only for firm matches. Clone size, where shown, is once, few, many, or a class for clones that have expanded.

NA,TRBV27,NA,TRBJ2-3,TGTGCCAGCAGTGAGACCAAGGGAGATACGCAGTATTTT,CASSETKGDTQYF
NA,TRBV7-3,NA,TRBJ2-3,TGTGCCAGCAGCCGACGGGGGTGGGCAGATACGCAGTATTTT,CASSRRGWADTQYF
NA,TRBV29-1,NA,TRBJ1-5,TGCAGCGTCGCAGCCAGCGGCGATCAGCCCCAGCATTTT,CSVAASGDQPQHF
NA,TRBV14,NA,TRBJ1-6,TGTGCCAGCAGCCTGGGGCCTTCACCCCTCCACTTT,CASSLGPSPLHF
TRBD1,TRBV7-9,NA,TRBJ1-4,TGTGCCAGCAGCTTAGGGGACAGGGGTTTCGGTGAAAAACTGTTTTTT,CASSLGDRGFGEKLFF
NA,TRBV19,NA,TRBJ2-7,TGTGCCAGTAGTGCGGCGGGACCCTACGAGCAGTACTTC,CASSAAGPYEQYF
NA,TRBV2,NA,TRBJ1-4,TGTGCCAGCACCCTGTGGGGGACTCGAGAAAAACTGTTTTTT,CASTLWGTREKLFF
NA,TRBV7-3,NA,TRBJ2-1,TGTGCCAGCTCCTTGGCGGGAAACAATGAGCAGTTCTTC,CASSLAGNNEQFF
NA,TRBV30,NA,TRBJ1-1,TGTGCCTGGAGGCACGGGACACTTAACACTGAAGCTTTCTTT,CAWRHGTLNTEAFF
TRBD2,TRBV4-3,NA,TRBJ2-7,TGCGCCAGCAGCCAAGAGGGTCCGGGCGGGAGCTACGAGCAGTACTTC,CASSQEGPGGSYEQYF
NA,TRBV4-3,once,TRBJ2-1,TGCGCCAGCAGCCAAGGTTGGCTAGACTCCTACAATGAGCAGTTCTTC,CASSQGWLDSYNEQFF
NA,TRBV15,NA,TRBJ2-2,TGTGCCACCAGCCGCAGGGCCGGGGAGCTGTTTTTT,CATSRRAGELFF
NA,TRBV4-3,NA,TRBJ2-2,TGCGCCAGCAGCCAGAAGAGGGGCAGGGTAACCGGGGAGCTGTTTTTT,CASSQKRGRVTGELFF
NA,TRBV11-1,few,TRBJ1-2,TGTGCCAGCAGCCCGGACAGCAACTATGGCTACACCTTC,CASSPDSNYGYTF
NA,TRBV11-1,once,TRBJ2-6,TGTGCCAGCGCCCGGCCCTCTGGGGCCAACGTCCTGACTTTC,CASARPSGANVLTF
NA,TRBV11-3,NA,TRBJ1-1,TGTGCCAGCAGCTACGGACAGCCTGAAGCTTTCTTT,CASSYGQPEAFF
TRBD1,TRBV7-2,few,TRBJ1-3,TGTGCCAGCAGCTCCCAGACAGGGATGATTGGAAACACCATATATTTT,CASSSQTGMIGNTIYF
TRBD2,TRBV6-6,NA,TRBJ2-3,TGTGCCAGCAGTTACGGCGGCGGGGGAGAAACAGATACGCAGTATTTT,CASSYGGGGETDTQYF
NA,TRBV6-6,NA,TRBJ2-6,TGTGCCAGCAGTTACCCGACGCCGTCTGGGGCCAACGTCCTGACTTTC,CASSYPTPSGANVLTF
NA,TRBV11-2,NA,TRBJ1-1,TGTGCCAGCAGCCCCTGGACAGTAACTGAAGCTTTCTTT,CASSPWTVTEAFF
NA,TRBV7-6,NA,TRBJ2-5,TGTGCCAGCAGCCGTGGGGCCTCTGGCCAAGAGACCCAGTACTTC,CASSRGASGQETQYF
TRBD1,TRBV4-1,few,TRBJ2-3,TGCGCCAGCAGCCAAGACCCGACAGGGACAGGCGATACGCAGTATTTT,CASSQDPTGTGDTQYF
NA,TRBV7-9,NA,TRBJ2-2,TGTGCCAGCAGCTTCGGGCCCGGGGAGCTGTTTTTT,CASSFGPGELFF
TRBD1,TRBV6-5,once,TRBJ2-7,TGTGCCAGCAGTTACTCGGACAGGGGCCCCTACGAGCAGTACTTC,CASSYSDRGPYEQYF
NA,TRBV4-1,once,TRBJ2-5,TGCGCCAGCAGCCCGGGACTGCCACCCGGGGCCCAGTACTTC,CASSPGLPPGAQYF
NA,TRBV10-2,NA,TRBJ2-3,TGCGCCAGCAGAGTAGAGGGTTCAGATACGCAGTATTTT,CASRVEGSDTQYF
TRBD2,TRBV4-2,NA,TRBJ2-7,TGTGCCAGCAGCCAAGATAGTGGACTAGTCTACGAGCAGTACTTC,CASSQDSGLVYEQYF
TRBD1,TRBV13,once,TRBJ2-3,TGTGCCAGCAGCCTCATTCGGGGGACAGGGAGGAAGAATACGCAGTATTTT,CASSLIRGTGRKNTQYF
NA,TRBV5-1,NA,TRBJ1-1,TGCGCCAGCAGCTTGGATAGGACGAACACTGAAGCTTTCTTT,CASSLDRTNTEAFF
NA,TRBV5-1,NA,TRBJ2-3,TGCGCCAGCAGCTTGGCAGGGGGCACAGATACGCAGTATTTT,CASSLAGGTDTQYF
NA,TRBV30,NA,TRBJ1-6,TGTGCCTGGGGCGGGGACGGCAATTCACCCCTCCACTTT,CAWGGDGNSPLHF
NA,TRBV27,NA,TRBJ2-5,TGTGCCAGCAGTTTATCGGGACTTGTGCCAAAAGAGACCCAGTACTTC,CASSLSGLVPKETQYF
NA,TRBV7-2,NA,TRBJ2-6,TGTGCCAGCAGCCGGGGGCCTGGGGCCAACGTCCTGACTTTC,CASSRGPGANVLTF
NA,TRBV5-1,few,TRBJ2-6,TGCGCCAGCAGCTTGGCCGCCCACTCTGGGGCCAACGTCCTGACTTTC,CASSLAAHSGANVLTF
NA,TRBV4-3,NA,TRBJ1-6,TGCGCCAGCGGCCTACCAGGCGCCAGCTCCTCGGCCCTCCACTTT,CASGLPGASSSALHF
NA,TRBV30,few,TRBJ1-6,TGTGCCTGGAGTGTTGGAGGCCCAGGTTCACCCCTCCACTTT,CAWSVGGPGSPLHF
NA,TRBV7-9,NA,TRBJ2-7,TGTGCCAGCAGCTTAGAAGGGGGAGGCGAGCAGTACTTC,CASSLEGGGEQYF
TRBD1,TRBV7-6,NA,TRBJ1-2,TGTGCCAGCAGCTTAGCCCCGGGACAGAATTCTAACTATGGCTACACCTTC,CASSLAPGQNSNYGYTF
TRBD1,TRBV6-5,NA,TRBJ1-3,TGTGCCAGCAGCCGCTGGGACAGCTCTGGAAACACCATATATTTT,CASSRWDSSGNTIYF
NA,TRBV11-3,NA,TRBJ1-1,TGTGCCAGCAGCTTTGCCCCGGGCACTGAAGCTTTCTTT,CASSFAPGTEAFF
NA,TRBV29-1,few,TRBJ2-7,TGCACCGCACAGACAGGTTTCGAGCAGTACTTC,CTAQTGFEQYF